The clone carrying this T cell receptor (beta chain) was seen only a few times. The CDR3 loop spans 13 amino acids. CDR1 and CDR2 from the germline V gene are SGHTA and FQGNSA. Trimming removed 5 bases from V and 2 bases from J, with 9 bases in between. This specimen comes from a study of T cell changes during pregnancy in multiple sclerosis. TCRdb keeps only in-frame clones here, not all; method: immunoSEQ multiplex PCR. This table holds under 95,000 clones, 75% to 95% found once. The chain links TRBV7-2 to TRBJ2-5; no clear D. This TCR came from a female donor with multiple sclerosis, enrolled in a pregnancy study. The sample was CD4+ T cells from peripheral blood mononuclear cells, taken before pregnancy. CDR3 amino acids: CASSPPNQETQYF. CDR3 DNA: TGTGCCAGCAGCCCCCCCAATCAAGAGACCCAGTACTTC.